This passage covers 8 T cell receptor beta chains from one sample sequenced in a study of OX40 agonist ivuxolimab in advanced cancers. The data were produced by immunoSEQ multiplex PCR, yet TCRdb's version contains in-frame clones alone and is incomplete. There are about 53,000 clones in the sample; approximately 84% occur only once, and 10% to 15% lies in the top ten. The sequenced sample was CD4+ or CD8+ T cells sorted from blood, obtained in a trial of the OX40 agonist ivuxolimab. These receptors were collected from an adult with an advanced solid tumor such as melanoma, head and neck, liver or kidney cancer.

This chain uses TRBV4-2 with TRBJ2-7; the match to TRBD2 covers 8 bases. J lost 3 bases, V lost 4 bases, and 11 bases had no gene match. The length of the CDR3 is 16 residues. Per the germline V gene, CDR1 is LGHNA and CDR2 is YNFKEQ. CDR3 loop: CASSPTSGRSHYEQYF. The DNA of the CDR3 is TGTGCCAGCAGCCCCACGAGCGGGAGATCCCACTACGAGCAGTACTTC.

The chain couples TRBV21-1 to TRBJ2-3; the table names TRBD1, a call not compared with the DNA. TRBV21-1 is labeled a pseudogene. CDR3 length: 15 amino acids. CDR3 in amino acids: CASSKSPTSTDTQYF. The CDR3 DNA reads as TGTGCCAGCAGCAAATCCCCGACAAGCACAGATACGCAGTATTTT.

The V call is TRBV28, the J call TRBJ1-5; D remains ambiguous. Germline V gives CDR1 MDHEN, CDR2 SYDVKM. V lost 7 bases and J 1 base, leaving 8 bases between the germline ends. CDR3 length: 13 residues. CDR3 loop: CASIQESNQPQHF. CDR3 nucleotide sequence: TGTGCCAGCATTCAGGAAAGCAATCAGCCCCAGCATTTT.

This clone was detected only once. The V gene is TRBV9, the J gene TRBJ1-1, with unresolved D. CDR3 length equals 13 residues. Trimming cost V 3 bases and J 5 bases, with 11 bases left between them. The germline CDR1 and CDR2 sequences are SGDLS and YYNGEE. In DNA form, the CDR3 reads TGTGCCAGCAGCGGAGCCATCGGTACTGAAGCTTTCTTT. Its translation: CASSGAIGTEAFF.

The chain combines TRBV7-9 with TRBJ1-3, with D tentatively TRBD1 (6 bases). The CDR3 is 16 amino acids. Germline CDR1 reads SEHNR; CDR2 reads FQNEAQ (reference sequence). The V gene lost 5 bases and the J gene lost 0 bases, with 14 bases spanning the gap. The CDR3 is CASSPPDRISGNTIYF. The CDR3 DNA reads TGTGCCAGCAGCCCACCCGACAGGATCTCTGGAAACACCATATATTTT.

The chain joins TRBV7-9 to TRBJ2-5, with TRBD2 matching 8 bases. Germline CDR1 and CDR2: SEHNR and FQNEAQ (reference sequence). V lost 5 bases, J lost 0 bases, and 11 bases stayed unmatched. This CDR3 is 17 amino acids long. The CDR3 loop reads CASSRGGAAQYQETQYF. Written as DNA, the CDR3 is TGTGCCAGCAGCCGGGGGGGAGCAGCTCAGTACCAAGAGACCCAGTACTTC.

The chain combines TRBV5-8 with TRBJ1-6; the match to TRBD1 covers 7 bases. V was clipped by 2 bases and J by 7 bases; unmatched bases: 3. This CDR3 has 14 residues. Germline lookup yields CDR1 SGHTS and CDR2 YDEGEE. The CDR3 spells CASSFRTGNSPLHF. CDR3 nucleotides: TGTGCCAGCAGCTTTCGGACAGGAAATTCACCCCTCCACTTT. Full variable domain (rest looked up from reference TRBV5-8 and TRBJ1-6): EAGVTQSPTHLIKTRGQQATLRCSPISGHTSVYWYQQALGLGLQFLLWYDEGEERNRGNFPPRFSGRQFPNYSSELNVNALELEDSALYLCASSFRTGNSPLHFGNGTRLTVT.

This chain links TRBV7-2 with TRBJ2-3, with 7 nucleotides matching TRBD2. Germline V gives CDR1 SGHTA, CDR2 FQGNSA. The V segment lost 5 bases and the J segment 1 base; nucleotides outside the gene matches: 3. The CDR3 is 14 amino acids. This chain's CDR3 is CASSNGLGTDTQYF. The CDR3 bases are TGTGCCAGCAGCAACGGACTAGGCACAGATACGCAGTATTTT.